The 3 T cell receptor beta chains below come from one sample, sequenced in a study of cytomegalovirus exposure and HLA in healthy donors. 60 Vbeta and 13 Jbeta primers were used in PCR. TCRdb's table, derived via immunoSEQ multiplex PCR, lists solely in-frame clones and lacks some. The table includes over 110,000 clones, around 78% detected once. Material for sequencing was PBMCs. The receptors stem from a middle-aged woman in good health and CMV-seropositive.

This chain connects TRBV30 to TRBJ2-2; 11 bases fit TRBD1. This CDR3 contains 13 residues. V was pared by 3 bases and J by 7 bases, with 1 base of the junction left unmatched. Germline assignment: CDR1 GTSNPN and CDR2 SVGIG (reference sequence). The CDR3 nucleotides read TGTGCCTGGAGGGGACAGGGGGTCGGGGAGCTGTTTTTT. This gives the protein CAWRGQGVGELFF.

The chain recombines TRBV28 with TRBJ1-6, with TRBD1 as a possible D gene (5 bases). Germline values: CDR1 MDHEN, CDR2 SYDVKM. The CDR3 contains 12 residues. Trimming cost V 10 bases and J 7 bases, with 11 bases left between them. The CDR3 spells CATKEGNSPLHF. In DNA, the CDR3 is TGTGCCACAAAGGAGGGGAATTCACCCCTCCACTTT.

The rearrangement links TRBV28 to TRBJ1-5; maybe TRBD1 (6 bases). This CDR3 contains 15 residues. Germline V gives CDR1 MDHEN, CDR2 SYDVKM. The V and J ends lost 7 bases and 3 bases respectively, with 16 bases between them. CDR3 sequence reads: CASNPGQSLNQPQHF. The CDR3 nucleotides read TGTGCCAGCAACCCAGGACAGAGCCTCAATCAGCCCCAGCATTTT.